The entry that follows covers one T cell receptor beta chain sequence. Germline CDR1 DFQATT, CDR2 SNEGSKA (reference sequence). Trimming removed 3 bases from V and 7 bases from J, with 22 bases in between. The CDR3 contains 16 residues. TCRdb keeps only in-frame clones here, not all; method: immunoSEQ multiplex PCR. The sample has 150,000 to 200,000 clones, around 80% seen once; the top ten hold less than 4%. These data come from a study of blood T cell repertoires in COVID-19. The specimen was PBMCs or T cells enriched from blood (not recorded which). This clonotype originated in a woman in her fifties or sixties who had recovered from COVID-19. The chain has TRBV20-1 and TRBJ2-1; TRBD2 might be the D (5 bases). CDR3 bases: TGCAGTGCTAGTATGGTCGGGGTACGGGTTAGGAATGAGCAGTTCTTC. It encodes CSASMVGVRVRNEQFF.